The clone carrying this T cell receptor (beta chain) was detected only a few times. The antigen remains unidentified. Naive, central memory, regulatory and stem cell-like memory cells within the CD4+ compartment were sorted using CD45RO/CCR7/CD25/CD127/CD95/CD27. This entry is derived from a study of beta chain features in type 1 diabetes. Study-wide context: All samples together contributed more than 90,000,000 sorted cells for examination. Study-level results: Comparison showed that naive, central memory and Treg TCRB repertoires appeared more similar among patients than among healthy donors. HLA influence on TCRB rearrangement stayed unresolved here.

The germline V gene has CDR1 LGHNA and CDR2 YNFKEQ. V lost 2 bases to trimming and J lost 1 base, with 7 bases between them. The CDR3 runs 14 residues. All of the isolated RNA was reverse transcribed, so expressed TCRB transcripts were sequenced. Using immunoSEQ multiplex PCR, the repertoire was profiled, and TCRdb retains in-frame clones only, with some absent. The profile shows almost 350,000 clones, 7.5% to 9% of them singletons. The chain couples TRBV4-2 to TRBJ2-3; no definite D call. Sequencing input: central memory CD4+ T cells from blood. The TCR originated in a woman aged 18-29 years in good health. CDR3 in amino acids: CASSQTERTDTQYF. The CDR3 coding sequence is TGTGCCAGCAGCCAAACCGAACGCACAGATACGCAGTATTTT.